This TCR beta chain comes out of a study of T cells in Graves' hyperthyroidism and ophthalmopathy. Study-level points and caveats: The model forecast ophthalmopathy, anticipating it by a median around 6.5 months before onset.

Germline assignment: CDR1 SGHVS and CDR2 FQNEAQ. Trimming took 5 bases from V and 4 from J; bases not matched to a gene: 13. The CDR3 has 19 amino acids. This clonotype was seen repeatedly, ten times or more. The antigen remains unidentified. Disease duration under 2 months; hyperthyroidism patients were aged 18 to 65. TCR beta CDR3 regions were amplified from RNA. A set of HTBI primers served as the primers for a first-round RT-PCR of the TCR CDR3. TCRdb processed the multiplex PCR reads anew with MiXCR; each CDR3 protein has one entry. The table shows a few hundred thousand distinct CDR3 sequences, with roughly 13% occurring only once.

The V and J genes are TRBV7-8 and TRBJ2-3, with 15 bases that match TRBD2. The sample comprised blood. The clonotype comes from a woman younger than 35 with Graves' hyperthyroidism. CDR3 nucleotide sequence: TGTGCCAGCAGCGACGGACTAGCGGGAGGGCCGGGTAAGGCAGATACGCAGTATTTT. Translation gives CASSDGLAGGPGKADTQYF.